The 25 T cell receptor beta chains reported below all come from one sample, sequenced in a study of cytomegalovirus exposure and HLA in healthy donors. PCR primers comprised 60 Vbeta and 13 Jbeta primers. Assay: immunoSEQ multiplex PCR; the TCRdb copy retains only in-frame clones and omits some. The data show about 130,000 clones, about 80% seen once. Sequenced sample: PBMCs. The receptors derive from a middle-aged woman in good health and CMV-seronegative.

The V gene is TRBV5-1, the J gene TRBJ2-6; 11 nucleotides match TRBD1. V dropped 3 bases and J dropped 0; count of bases not matched to a gene: 5. In germline, CDR1 is SGHRS, CDR2 YFSETQ. The CDR3 runs 18 residues. In nucleotides, the CDR3 is TGCGCCAGCAGCTACCGGGACAGGGGGTCCTCTGGGGCCAACGTCCTGACTTTC. Protein: CASSYRDRGSSGANVLTF.

The chain has TRBV5-1 and TRBJ2-3; 13 positions agree with TRBD2. The junction had 5 bases not matched to a gene; V was cut back by 4 bases and J by 6 bases. This CDR3 is 15 amino acids long. CDR1 and CDR2 (germline): SGHRS, YFSETQ. CDR3 nucleotides: TGCGCCAGCAGCCCGACTAGCGGGGGGCCGGATACGCAGTATTTT. Its translation is CASSPTSGGPDTQYF.

The rearrangement joins TRBV7-2 to TRBJ1-1, with a tentative D call TRBD1 (5 bases). Germline loops: CDR1 SGHTA, CDR2 FQGNSA. Trimming removed 6 bases from V and 0 bases from J, with 11 bases in between. The CDR3 loop spans 14 amino acids. The CDR3 DNA follows: TGTGCCAGCAGAACCGGACACTTGAACACTGAAGCTTTCTTT. Translating gives CASRTGHLNTEAFF.

This sequence joins TRBV29-1 and TRBJ2-4, with TRBD1 matching 8 bases. Germline CDR1 is SQVTM and CDR2 is ANQGSEA. V trimming: 2 bases; J trimming: 7 bases; junction bases outside the gene matches: 4. There are 13 residues in the CDR3. CDR3: CSVELQGENIQYF. The DNA of the CDR3 is TGCAGCGTTGAATTACAGGGGGAGAACATTCAGTACTTC.

This clone was seen more than once but under ten times. The chain carries TRBV4-3 and TRBJ2-6; no clear D gene. The CDR3 spans 17 residues. Trimming shortened V by 0 bases and J by 0 bases, and 9 bases separated the two germline ends. Germline-derived CDR1 and CDR2 are LGHNA and YSLEER. The CDR3 bases are TGCGCCAGCAGCCAAGATGGAGCGCCCTCTGGGGCCAACGTCCTGACTTTC. Amino acids: CASSQDGAPSGANVLTF.

The chain couples TRBV27 to TRBJ1-5; D gene ambiguous. V gave up 6 bases and J gave up 3 bases, with 15 bases separating them. This CDR3 region has 15 residues. Germline CDR1 and CDR2: MNHEY and SMNVEV (reference sequence). This chain's CDR3 is CASRRLSPANQPQHF. The DNA for the CDR3 is TGTGCCAGCAGGCGATTATCTCCCGCCAATCAGCCCCAGCATTTT.

The V and J genes are TRBV19 and TRBJ2-2; 8 bases fit TRBD2. V dropped 3 bases and J dropped 1; count of bases not matched to a gene: 7. CDR1 LNHDA and CDR2 SQIVND come from the germline V gene (reference sequence). CDR3 length equals 17 residues. The CDR3 loop is CASSIRIAGGNTGELFF. DNA of the CDR3: TGTGCCAGTAGTATTCGAATTGCGGGAGGGAACACCGGGGAGCTGTTTTTT.

A few counts support this clone. V usage is TRBV4-3 and J usage is TRBJ2-7; TRBD2 matches 10 bases. In germline, CDR1 is LGHNA, CDR2 YSLEER. The CDR3 is made up of 14 amino acids. Trimming removed 1 base from V and 7 bases from J; junction bases left unmatched: 4. DNA of the CDR3: TGCGCCAGCAGCCAAGCTAGCGGGAGTCGAGAGCAGTACTTC. The encoded protein is CASSQASGSREQYF.

The gene calls are TRBV7-8 and TRBJ1-6; tentative D call: TRBD1 (5 bases). CDR1 is SGHVS and CDR2 is FQNEAQ in the germline V gene. The CDR3 length is 16 residues. V dropped 3 bases and J dropped 5 bases, with 14 bases sitting between them. The CDR3 sequence: CASSFGGSGNNSPLHF. The CDR3 nucleotides are TGTGCCAGCAGCTTTGGGGGGTCTGGTAATAATTCACCCCTCCACTTT.

V gene TRBV28 combines with J gene TRBJ2-1; D unresolved. The CDR3 spans 11 residues. Germline CDR1 and CDR2: MDHEN and SYDVKM. V gave up 5 bases and J gave up 9 bases, with 8 bases separating them. The CDR3 is CASSLRSEQFF. CDR3 sequence (DNA): TGTGCCAGCAGTCTTCGTAGTGAGCAGTTCTTC.

J is TRBJ1-1 and V is TRBV2; D uncertain. The CDR3 runs to 14 residues. V was trimmed by 1 base and J by 0 bases, leaving 6 bases between them. The germline V gene has CDR1 SNHLY and CDR2 FYNNEI. The CDR3 coding sequence is TGTGCCAGCAGTGAAGGGAGTATGAACACTGAAGCTTTCTTT. As protein: CASSEGSMNTEAFF.

With respect to this clone: The sample carries other DNA sequences with the same CDR3. The J gene is TRBJ1-5, the V gene TRBV11-2; D gene ambiguous. The CDR3 runs 14 residues. Trimming stripped 4 bases from V and 0 bases from J, with 7 bases between. CDR1 and CDR2 (germline): SGHAT, FQNNGV. The CDR3 coding sequence is TGTGCCAGCAGCTCCCAGGATAGCAATCAGCCCCAGCATTTT. Its protein is CASSSQDSNQPQHF.

This clone was picked up a small number of times. This rearrangement joins TRBV19 to TRBJ1-2, with TRBD1 matching over 7 bases. This CDR3 is built from 16 residues. J gave up 2 bases and V 3 bases, and 9 bases lay outside the gene matches. In germline, CDR1 is LNHDA, CDR2 SQIVND (reference sequence). CDR3 coding DNA: TGTGCCAGTAGTATTACCGGGACAGACCTAAACTATGGCTACACCTTC. This gives the protein CASSITGTDLNYGYTF.

The rearrangement links TRBV6-5 to TRBJ1-6; 7 bases agree with TRBD1. V trimming: 6 bases; J trimming: 5 bases; junction bases outside the gene matches: 7. This CDR3 has 15 amino acids. The V gene's germline CDR1 is MNHEY and CDR2 SVGAGI. Written as DNA, the CDR3 is TGTGCCAGCAGGATCACTCAGGGGGATAATTCACCCCTCCACTTT. This encodes CASRITQGDNSPLHF.

This chain uses TRBV7-2 with TRBJ2-7, with TRBD2 identical over 11 bases. J was trimmed by 4 bases and V by 4 bases; bases with no gene match: 9. The CDR3 covers 16 residues. Germline V CDR1 and CDR2: SGHTA, FQGNSA. CDR3 nucleotides: TGTGCCAGCAGCTCCGATAGCGGGGGGGCCGTTTACGAGCAGTACTTC. Translated: CASSSDSGGAVYEQYF.

This chain uses TRBV6-5 with TRBJ1-6; 10 positions match TRBD1. V was clipped by 0 bases and J by 10 bases; unmatched bases: 3. The CDR3 is 15 residues long. CDR1 is MNHEY and CDR2 is SVGAGI in the germline V gene. Here the CDR3 reads CASSYSGTGDSPLHF. CDR3 nucleotide sequence: TGTGCCAGCAGTTACTCGGGGACAGGGGACTCACCCCTCCACTTT.

V usage is TRBV19 and J usage is TRBJ2-3; 7 nucleotides align to TRBD1. This CDR3 has 16 amino acids. Germline CDR1 reads LNHDA; CDR2 reads SQIVND (reference sequence). Unmatched junction bases numbered 13, after V lost 5 bases and J lost 5 bases. CDR3: CASSPSPDRALDTQYF. In nucleotides, the CDR3 is TGTGCCAGTAGTCCCTCCCCCGACAGGGCATTAGATACGCAGTATTTT.

The chain employs TRBV7-9 and TRBJ2-2; 9 nucleotides match TRBD2. This CDR3 contains 15 residues. With 5 bases clipped from V and 6 bases from J, the junction kept 7 bases outside the gene matches. Looked up from germline, CDR1 is SEHNR and CDR2 is FQNEAQ (reference sequence). The CDR3 DNA follows: TGTGCCAGCAGCCGGGGTAGCGGGGGCCCCGGGGAGCTGTTTTTT. Its protein is CASSRGSGGPGELFF.

The chain recombines TRBV7-2 with TRBJ2-3; tentative D call: TRBD1 (5 bases). CDR1 SGHTA and CDR2 FQGNSA come from the germline V gene. The germline V and J ends were trimmed by 5 bases and 2 bases, with 17 bases remaining between them. This CDR3 comprises 16 residues. The CDR3: CASSRGRARHTDTQYF. The CDR3 DNA follows: TGTGCCAGCAGCAGGGGTAGGGCTAGGCACACAGATACGCAGTATTTT.

This clone was found a few times. The chain uses TRBV7-9 and TRBJ2-6; 9 bases match TRBD1. From germline, CDR1 is SEHNR and CDR2 FQNEAQ (reference sequence). The CDR3 spans 15 residues. The J segment lost 8 bases and the V segment lost 4 bases, leaving 6 bases of the junction unmatched. The CDR3 DNA sequence: TGTGCCAGCAGCTCATCGGACAGGGGTCCCAACGTCCTGACTTTC. This translates into CASSSSDRGPNVLTF.

The V gene is TRBV19, the J gene TRBJ2-7; D is possibly TRBD2 (5 bases). Between the trimmed V and J ends, which lost 3 bases and 5 bases, there was a span of 11 bases. Germline V CDR1 and CDR2: LNHDA, SQIVND (reference sequence). The CDR3 is made up of 13 amino acids. DNA of the CDR3: TGTGCCAGTAGTATTGAGAGGGATAACGAGCAGTACTTC. It specifies CASSIERDNEQYF.

V and J are TRBV28 and TRBJ1-1; TRBD1 agrees at 7 bases. The germline V gene has CDR1 MDHEN and CDR2 SYDVKM. V trimming: 4 bases; J trimming: 1 base; junction bases outside the gene matches: 3. The CDR3 totals 14 residues. CDR3 nucleotides: TGTGCCAGCAGTTCCCAGGGGGGGAACACTGAAGCTTTCTTT. Its translation is CASSSQGGNTEAFF.

This rearrangement joins TRBV5-4 to TRBJ2-7; 9 nucleotides agree with TRBD2. Germline V gene data show CDR1 as SGHNT and CDR2 as YYREEE (reference sequence). The CDR3 has 15 residues. J was trimmed by 6 bases and V by 4 bases; bases with no gene match: 11. The CDR3 loop reads CASSLSRTSVAEQYF. In DNA, the CDR3 is TGTGCCAGCAGCCTCTCCCGGACTAGCGTGGCCGAGCAGTACTTC.

The V and J genes are TRBV6-1 and TRBJ1-1; 11 bases are a match to TRBD1. The CDR3 loop spans 15 amino acids. Per the germline V gene, CDR1 is MNHNS and CDR2 is SASEGT. Trimming cost V 11 bases and J 4 bases; bases outside gene matches: 12. The CDR3 coding sequence is TGTGCCGGTCAAAGCGGGACAGGGGGTTCCACTGAAGCTTTCTTT. It specifies CAGQSGTGGSTEAFF.

This clone was counted a single time. The V and J genes are TRBV4-1 and TRBJ1-2; 8 nucleotides line up with TRBD1. The V gene end was trimmed by 0 bases and the J gene end by 3 bases; junction bases not matched to a gene: 6. Per germline, CDR1 MGHRA and CDR2 YSYEKL. The CDR3 loop spans 16 amino acids. DNA for the CDR3: TGCGCCAGCAGCCAAGATCGGACAGGGAGGCACTATGGCTACACCTTC. It specifies CASSQDRTGRHYGYTF.